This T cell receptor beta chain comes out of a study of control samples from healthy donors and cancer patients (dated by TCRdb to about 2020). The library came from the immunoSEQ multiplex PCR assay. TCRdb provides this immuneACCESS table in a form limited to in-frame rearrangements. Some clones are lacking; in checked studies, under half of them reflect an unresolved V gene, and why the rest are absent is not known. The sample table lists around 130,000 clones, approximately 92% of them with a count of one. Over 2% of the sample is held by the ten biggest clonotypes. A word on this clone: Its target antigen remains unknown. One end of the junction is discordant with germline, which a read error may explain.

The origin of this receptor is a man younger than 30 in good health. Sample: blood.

The sequenced DNA is TGTGCCAACAGTTTCTACGACAGGAACACTGAAGCTTTCTTT. Translation gives CANSFYDRNTEAFF. Recombination connected TRBV28 to TRBJ1-1; D gene: possibly TRBD1, on 5 matching bases. The CDR3 starts with the cysteine, ends with the phenylalanine, and has 14 residues. Just the 42-base CDR3 DNA is kept, in frame starting at base 1. According to the germline V gene, CDR1 reads MDHEN and CDR2 reads SYDVKM.